Below are 12 T cell receptor beta chains sequenced from a single sample in a study of blood T cell repertoires in COVID-19. Sequenced by immunoSEQ multiplex PCR; TCRdb stores in-frame clones only, minus some. The sample holds some 160,000 clones; roughly 84% are singletons and the top ten take approximately 10%. The source material was peripheral blood. The receptors come from a man between 65 and 79 years old with active or convalescent COVID-19.

The CDR3 nucleotides are TGCGCCAGCAGCTTGGGACACTTGAACACTGAAGCTTTCTTT. Translation: CASSLGHLNTEAFF. This sequence joins TRBV5-1 and TRBJ1-1; D gene unclear. V was pared by 0 bases and J by 0 bases, with 6 bases between. This CDR3 contains 14 residues. Germline V gene lookup returns CDR1 SGHRS and CDR2 YFSETQ.

The chain has TRBV11-2 and TRBJ2-5; 8 bases fit TRBD2. The V segment lost 1 base and the J segment 7 bases; nucleotides outside the gene matches: 14. Germline V gives CDR1 SGHAT, CDR2 FQNNGV. The CDR3 has 17 residues. DNA of the CDR3: TGTGCCAGCAGCTTAGTTCCGGGACTAGTTAGGGGGGGGACCCAGTACTTC. It specifies CASSLVPGLVRGGTQYF.

The chain has TRBV29-1 and TRBJ2-7; TRBD1 aligns across 7 bases. V lost 4 bases and J lost 4; bases outside the gene matches: 4. The CDR3 covers 12 residues. Germline loops: CDR1 SQVTM, CDR2 ANQGSEA. CDR3 in DNA: TGCAGCGTTGTATCCAGGGGGTACGAGCAGTACTTC. Translated, it gives CSVVSRGYEQYF.

The V gene is TRBV19, the J gene TRBJ2-3; D not certain. The V end was cut by 4 bases, the J end by 0 bases, with 5 bases between. The V gene's germline CDR1 is LNHDA and CDR2 SQIVND (reference sequence). The CDR3 length is 13 residues. The CDR3 protein is CASSTTSTDTQYF. The CDR3 DNA is TGTGCCAGTAGTACCACTAGCACAGATACGCAGTATTTT.

V and J are TRBV28 and TRBJ1-1; TRBD1 matches at 11 bases. Germline V gene sequence: CDR1 MDHEN, CDR2 SYDVKM. The CDR3 covers 17 residues. The J segment lost 1 base and the V segment lost 6 bases, leaving 10 bases of the junction unmatched. DNA for the CDR3: TGTGCCAGCAGCCGTCCCGGGACAGGGGGATGGAACACTGAAGCTTTCTTT. Its protein is CASSRPGTGGWNTEAFF.

A single count supports this clone. This sequence joins TRBV27 and TRBJ1-4, with 9 nucleotides matching TRBD1. The junction had 9 bases not matched to a gene; V was cut back by 5 bases and J by 8 bases. The CDR3 totals 15 residues. Germline lookup yields CDR1 MNHEY and CDR2 SMNVEV (reference sequence). The CDR3, as DNA: TGTGCCAGCAGTAGACAGGGGGTGGTTGAGGAAAAACTGTTTTTT. The encoded protein is CASSRQGVVEEKLFF.

The chain carries TRBV7-2 and TRBJ1-2, with 7 bases aligning to TRBD1. Germline V gene lookup returns CDR1 SGHTA and CDR2 FQGNSA. The CDR3 has 15 amino acids. Trimming took 5 bases from V and 4 from J; bases not matched to a gene: 10. This CDR3 reads CASSPGIPGGYGYTF. The CDR3 DNA reads as TGTGCCAGCAGCCCGGGGATCCCAGGGGGCTATGGCTACACCTTC.

The chain links TRBV27 to TRBJ1-5, with 8 positions matching TRBD1. The CDR3 runs 15 residues. The junction had 6 bases not matched to a gene; V was cut back by 2 bases and J by 6 bases. Germline-derived CDR1 and CDR2 are MNHEY and SMNVEV (reference sequence). The CDR3 nucleotides are TGTGCCAGCAGTTTAGGGGCAGGGGGCAGTCAGCCCCAGCATTTT. Encoded protein: CASSLGAGGSQPQHF.

The chain joins TRBV10-2 to TRBJ1-1; 9 bases line up with TRBD1. This CDR3 is built from 15 residues. The ends lost 7 bases at V and 6 bases at J; junction bases unmatched: 12. Looked up from germline, CDR1 is WSHSY and CDR2 is SAAADI. CDR3 residues: CASKRSGQGSAEAFF. CDR3 coding DNA: TGCGCCAGCAAACGTTCGGGACAGGGAAGCGCTGAAGCTTTCTTT.

The rearrangement joins TRBV12-5 to TRBJ2-7, with D maybe TRBD2 (6 bases). Looked up from germline, CDR1 is LGHNT and CDR2 is FRNRAP. The CDR3 covers 14 residues. Trimming took 1 base from V and 3 from J, leaving 10 bases between them. CDR3 region: CASGLEAGIYEQYF. Here the CDR3 DNA reads TGTGCTAGTGGTTTGGAGGCGGGAATCTACGAGCAGTACTTC.

The chain combines TRBV7-2 with TRBJ1-1; the D gene is possibly TRBD1 (5 bases). Germline CDR1 and CDR2: SGHTA and FQGNSA. V was pared by 0 bases and J by 4 bases, with 15 bases between. The CDR3 loop spans 16 amino acids. In DNA form, the CDR3 reads TGTGCCAGCAGCTTAGCGTCCTGGAGGGGAGGCACTGAAGCTTTCTTT. It yields the protein CASSLASWRGGTEAFF.

The V and J genes are TRBV7-2 and TRBJ2-3; 8 bases agree with TRBD2. V lost 4 bases and J lost 4; bases outside the gene matches: 4. Germline V CDR1 and CDR2: SGHTA, FQGNSA. The CDR3 is 14 residues long. The CDR3 loop reads CASSYTSGSDTQYF. In nucleotides, the CDR3 is TGTGCCAGCAGCTACACTAGCGGTTCAGATACGCAGTATTTT.